Following are 24 T cell receptor beta chains from one sample sequenced in a study of shared clonotypes between healthy human individuals. Only in-frame clones appear in the TCRdb table, and some are missing; sequencing was by immunoSEQ multiplex PCR. The sample lists over 400,000 clones, approximately 95% occurring once. The sample consisted of naive CD4+ T cells sorted from blood. The subset denotes: CD45RA+ positively selected. Source of these receptors: a woman aged 25 to 39 in good health.

The CDR3 DNA sequence: TGTGCCAGCAGTTACTCGACTGCTTATGGCTACACCTTC. It yields the protein CASSYSTAYGYTF. The chain couples TRBV6-5 to TRBJ1-2; D unclear. This CDR3 contains 13 residues. V was trimmed by 0 bases and J by 5 bases, leaving 7 bases between them. Germline CDR1 MNHEY, CDR2 SVGAGI.

The genes are TRBV30 and TRBJ1-4, with a weak D call TRBD1 (5 bases). V was trimmed by 0 bases and J by 6 bases, leaving 20 bases between them. Germline CDR1 and CDR2: GTSNPN and SVGIG (reference sequence). This CDR3 is 17 amino acids long. CDR3 nucleotide sequence: TGTGCCTGGAGTGTTTGGGGAACACGGGGGAGCGATGAAAAACTGTTTTTT. Amino acid sequence: CAWSVWGTRGSDEKLFF.

The chain couples TRBV11-2 to TRBJ2-7; D tentatively fits TRBD1 or TRBD2 (5 bases each). Per the germline V gene, CDR1 is SGHAT and CDR2 is FQNNGV. V gave up 1 base and J gave up 1 base, with 8 bases separating them. The CDR3 consists of 14 residues. The CDR3 DNA is TGTGCCAGCAGCTTAGCGGGACGGTCCTACGAGCAGTACTTC. Amino acid sequence: CASSLAGRSYEQYF. Based on the CDR3 plus reference TRBV11-2 and TRBJ2-7, the full variable domain is EAGVAQSPRYKIIEKRQSVAFWCNPISGHATLYWYQQILGQGPKLLIQFQNNGVVDDSQLPKDRFSAERLKGVDSTLKIQPAKLEDSAVYLCASSLAGRSYEQYFGPGTRLTVT.

The chain employs TRBV7-8 and TRBJ2-7, with D unclear. The CDR3 is made up of 13 amino acids. The germline V and J ends were trimmed by 1 base and 6 bases, with 10 bases remaining between them. Germline V gene lookup returns CDR1 SGHVS and CDR2 FQNEAQ. The CDR3 bases are TGTGCCAGCAGCTTAGTAGTAACTCTCGAGCAGTACTTC. It encodes CASSLVVTLEQYF.

The rearrangement joins TRBV27 to TRBJ2-7, with 9 bases fitting TRBD1. The CDR3 spans 14 residues. The V segment lost 6 bases and the J segment 7 bases; nucleotides outside the gene matches: 10. From germline, CDR1 is MNHEY and CDR2 SMNVEV (reference sequence). In DNA form, the CDR3 reads TGTGCCAGCAGGCGGGACAGGGTATCGGGGGAGCAGTACTTC. It yields the protein CASRRDRVSGEQYF.

The chain uses TRBV10-3 and TRBJ1-2, with D tentatively TRBD1 (5 bases). Germline assignment: CDR1 ENHRY and CDR2 SYGVKD. This CDR3 contains 14 residues. Trimming pared 6 bases from V and 5 bases from J, leaving 16 bases between. The CDR3 bases are TGTGCCATCAGCGGACATGTGGGGCTATATGGCTACACCTTC. Translated: CAISGHVGLYGYTF.

This clone was recorded a few times. The chain recombines TRBV19 with TRBJ1-2, with 7 positions matching TRBD1. Germline loops: CDR1 LNHDA, CDR2 SQIVND (reference sequence). The CDR3 has 13 amino acids. After removal of 6 bases from V and 2 bases from J, the junction contained 3 bases not matched to a gene. The chain's CDR3 is CASRRQGNYGYTF. The CDR3 nucleotides read TGTGCCAGTAGGCGACAGGGAAACTATGGCTACACCTTC.

V usage is TRBV12-5 and J usage is TRBJ2-7; TRBD1 matches 8 bases. This CDR3 has 11 residues. Germline V CDR1 and CDR2: LGHNT, FRNRAP. The trim removed 6 bases at V and 6 bases at J, leaving 1 base unmatched. CDR3 residues: CASGDRGEQYF. As DNA, the CDR3 is TGTGCTAGTGGCGACAGGGGCGAGCAGTACTTC.

The chain combines TRBV28 with TRBJ1-5; 8 positions agree with TRBD1. The CDR3 is 13 amino acids. Germline CDR1 and CDR2: MDHEN and SYDVKM. The V gene end was trimmed by 7 bases and the J gene end by 5 bases; junction bases not matched to a gene: 4. This CDR3 reads CASTGTGYQPQHF. CDR3 coding DNA: TGTGCCAGCACAGGGACAGGCTATCAGCCCCAGCATTTT.

The table lists this clone with a count of one. The same CDR3 also results from other DNA sequences found in this sample. This sequence joins TRBV11-2 and TRBJ2-2; D not resolved. The CDR3 spans 13 residues. Looked up from germline, CDR1 is SGHAT and CDR2 is FQNNGV. Trimming removed 0 bases at V and 4 bases at J, with 3 bases between. Here the CDR3 reads CASSLDLTGELFF. The CDR3 coding sequence is TGTGCCAGCAGCTTAGACCTCACCGGGGAGCTGTTTTTT.

The gene calls are TRBV11-2 and TRBJ2-1; unclear D gene. Trimming pared 1 base from V and 7 bases from J, leaving 8 bases between. The CDR3 is made up of 13 amino acids. Germline V gives CDR1 SGHAT, CDR2 FQNNGV. The CDR3 DNA sequence: TGTGCCAGCAGCTTAGTAGTTGTGAATGAGCAGTTCTTC. Protein product: CASSLVVVNEQFF.

The chain uses TRBV14 and TRBJ2-3; D is unresolved. V lost 2 bases to trimming and J lost 1 base, with 7 bases between them. The CDR3 length is 14 residues. Looked up from germline, CDR1 is SGHDN and CDR2 is FVKESK. The chain's CDR3 is CASSQNAGTDTQYF. The CDR3 nucleotides read TGTGCCAGCAGCCAAAATGCGGGCACAGATACGCAGTATTTT.

This chain links TRBV10-2 with TRBJ1-5, with D possibly being TRBD1 (5 bases). The CDR3 runs 16 residues. V was trimmed by 0 bases and J by 11 bases, leaving 20 bases between them. Germline loops: CDR1 WSHSY, CDR2 SAAADI. Written as DNA, the CDR3 is TGCGCCAGCAGTGAGTCGGTTCTCAGGTCGGGGGGATCCCAGCATTTT. Its translation is CASSESVLRSGGSQHF.

The chain couples TRBV5-4 to TRBJ2-6; D is perhaps TRBD1 (5 bases). CDR1 SGHNT and CDR2 YYREEE come from the germline V gene (reference sequence). The CDR3 is 14 amino acids. V was cut by 2 bases and J by 2 bases, with 5 bases left in between. The CDR3 DNA reads as TGTGCCAGCAGCTTAGGGGCTGGGGCCAACGTCCTGACTTTC. This codes for CASSLGAGANVLTF. The full variable domain, completed using reference TRBV5-4 and TRBJ2-6, is ETGVTQSPTHLIKTRGQQVTLRCSSQSGHNTVSWYQQALGQGPQFIFQYYREEENGRGNFPPRFSGLQFPNYSSELNVNALELDDSALYLCASSLGAGANVLTFGAGSRLTVL.

The genes are TRBV6-6 and TRBJ2-3, with D uncertain. Trimming stripped 2 bases from V and 4 bases from J, with 10 bases between. Germline values: CDR1 MNHNY, CDR2 SVGAGI (reference sequence). The CDR3 contains 14 residues. CDR3 sequence (DNA): TGTGCCAGCAGTTACCCCTCTGGCGCAGATACGCAGTATTTT. Protein product: CASSYPSGADTQYF.

Details on this clone: Other DNA sequences within the sample encode an identical CDR3. V gene TRBV18 combines with J gene TRBJ2-7, with TRBD2 identical over 11 bases. J was trimmed by 2 bases and V by 3 bases; bases with no gene match: 3. The CDR3 is 15 residues long. Germline V gene lookup returns CDR1 KGHSH and CDR2 LQKENI. The CDR3 spells CASSPGTSGPYEQYF. CDR3 nucleotide sequence: TGTGCCAGCTCACCCGGGACTAGCGGTCCCTACGAGCAGTACTTC.

The rearrangement links TRBV28 to TRBJ1-1; the D gene is possibly TRBD1 (6 bases). The CDR3 is 16 amino acids. Germline CDR1 and CDR2: MDHEN and SYDVKM. V shed 5 bases and J shed 1 base, with 17 bases lying between them. The CDR3 sequence is CASSPRDKNWNTEAFF. The CDR3 nucleotides are TGTGCCAGCAGTCCACGGGACAAAAACTGGAACACTGAAGCTTTCTTT.

This chain uses TRBV5-1 with TRBJ1-4, with 8 bases that match TRBD1. This CDR3 region has 15 residues. V was pared by 4 bases and J by 4 bases, with 6 bases of the junction left unmatched. In germline, CDR1 is SGHRS, CDR2 YFSETQ. DNA for the CDR3: TGCGCCAGCAGCGAAGGGACAGGCCATAATGAAAAACTGTTTTTT. Translation gives CASSEGTGHNEKLFF.

This rearrangement joins TRBV28 to TRBJ1-4; no definite D call. The CDR3 runs to 18 residues. Trimming pared 3 bases from V and 3 bases from J, leaving 20 bases between. Germline CDR1 is MDHEN and CDR2 is SYDVKM. CDR3 nucleotides: TGTGCCAGCAGTTTTGGCTTCGGACGGAGGGCGGCTAATGAAAAACTGTTTTTT. This translates into CASSFGFGRRAANEKLFF.

The chain is built from TRBV5-1 and TRBJ2-1; no definite D call. V lost 0 bases and J 9 bases, leaving 4 bases between the germline ends. Germline V gene data show CDR1 as SGHRS and CDR2 as YFSETQ. The CDR3 contains 11 residues. The CDR3 region has the DNA TGCGCCAGCAGCTTGGGACTTGAGCAGTTCTTC. It is translated as CASSLGLEQFF.

The rearrangement links TRBV18 to TRBJ1-4; 7 bases line up with TRBD1. V lost 2 bases to trimming and J lost 11 bases; unmatched junction nucleotides: 5. In germline, CDR1 is KGHSH, CDR2 LQKENI. The CDR3 sequence is 13 residues long. CDR3 in DNA: TGTGCCAGCTCACCAGGGGACAGTGAGAAACTGTTTTTT. It translates to CASSPGDSEKLFF.

Remarks on this clone: Other DNA sequences of this sample code for an identical CDR3. The CDR3 loop is CASSFQRGYQETQYF. CDR3 coding DNA: TGCGCCAGCAGCTTTCAGCGGGGGTACCAAGAGACCCAGTACTTC. The V and J genes are TRBV5-1 and TRBJ2-5; 8 bases match TRBD2. CDR1 is SGHRS, CDR2 YFSETQ, per germline. The length of the CDR3 is 15 residues. Trimming at V came to 2 bases and at J to 0 bases, leaving 3 bases not matched to a gene.

The rearrangement links TRBV2 to TRBJ2-7; 8 bases agree with TRBD1. Germline V gene lookup returns CDR1 SNHLY and CDR2 FYNNEI. J gave up 5 bases and V 6 bases, and 9 bases lay outside the gene matches. This CDR3 has 14 amino acids. CDR3 sequence reads: CASRAGTGANEQYF. In DNA form, the CDR3 reads TGTGCCAGCAGAGCCGGGACAGGTGCTAACGAGCAGTACTTC. Full variable domain (rest looked up from reference TRBV2 and TRBJ2-7): EPEVTQTPSHQVTQMGQEVILRCVPISNHLYFYWYRQILGQKVEFLVSFYNNEISEKSEIFDDQFSVERPDGSNFTLKIRSTKLEDSAMYFCASRAGTGANEQYFGPGTRLTVT.

The chain uses TRBV29-1 and TRBJ2-5, with D tentatively TRBD2 (5 bases). The V end was cut by 1 base, the J end by 2 bases, with 8 bases between. The germline CDR1 and CDR2 sequences are SQVTM and ANQGSEA. The CDR3 consists of 13 residues. The CDR3 DNA follows: TGCAGCGTTGAAGGACTAATTCAAGAGACCCAGTACTTC. Amino acids: CSVEGLIQETQYF.